This T cell receptor beta chain was obtained from a study of beta chain features in type 1 diabetes. Reverse transcribing all isolated RNA meant expressed TCRB transcripts were sequenced. Profiling relied on immunoSEQ multiplex PCR, and the TCRdb table lists in-frame clones only, not all of them. The sample consists of 250,000 to 350,000 clones, approximately 15% of them appearing once. This CDR3 comprises 15 residues. The germline gives CDR1 MNHEY, CDR2 SMNVEV (reference sequence). V dropped 5 bases and J dropped 7 bases, with 21 bases sitting between them. A note on this clone: Its specificity is not known.

Notes on the study in general: Any HLA type influence on TCRB rearrangement was left unresolved here. All four CD4+ subsets of Type 1 diabetes patients contained TCRB CDR3s that were moderately but significantly shorter.

The sequence derives from a young man with type 1 diabetes. Sequencing was carried out using naive CD4+ T cells from blood. The V gene is TRBV27, the J gene TRBJ2-7, with TRBD1 as a possible D gene (7 bases). CDR3: CASSAPGGLVKEQYF. The CDR3 DNA is TGTGCCAGCAGTGCGCCAGGGGGACTCGTCAAAGAGCAGTACTTC.